Described below is a single TCR delta chain sequence and its context. The mismatch at residue 14 between this DNA's translation and the TCRdb protein of a much larger clone likely reflects a read error; the protein shown is translated from the DNA. The data stem from a study of gamma-delta chains in newborns, infants, children. Study details: Innate gammadelta T cells reportedly expand polyclonally right after birth, driven by microbial exposure, per the title.

TCRdb ran CATT on the reads. The sample yields 950 to 1,500 delta-chain clones, around 3.6% seen once. The origin of this receptor is a child who was a newborn, infant or young child, either healthy, febrile or measles-vaccinated (not recorded which). The sequenced material came from blood.

The CDR3 nucleotides are TGTGCCTGCCATACTGGGGGTCCGTACACCGATAAACTCACCTTT. It encodes CACHTGGPYTDKLTF. The V call is TRDV2, the J call TRDJ1; 8 positions agree with TRDD3. The CDR3 runs 15 residues. The germline V gene encodes CDR1 GEAIGNYY and CDR2 EKD.